One T cell receptor beta chain is described in this entry. What it binds is unknown. Method: immunoSEQ multiplex PCR; TCRdb's copy keeps in-frame clones and lacks some. The data contain about 130,000 clones, about nine tenths of them seen just once; the ten biggest clones take up approximately 8%. Germline values: CDR1 SGHDN, CDR2 FVKESK. Trimming removed 0 bases at V and 7 bases at J, with 15 bases between. This CDR3 spans 15 amino acids. The sample originates from a study of T cell responses to AZD1222 COVID-19 vaccine. Looking at the study overall: Both about-4-week and about-12-week second-dose recipients were combined. Study-wide findings and caveats: Receipt of two AZD1222 doses was followed by a rise in Spike-specific TCR breadth and depth. White British donors predominated, females outnumbered males, and clonal diversity was possibly underestimated. Vaccine-associated CD4 TCRs spanned spike, dominant at 160-218 and 743-854.

The chain uses TRBV14 and TRBJ1-2, with a weak D call TRBD1 (5 bases). The receptor was isolated from an adult in good health. The sample was peripheral blood, taken on day 0 of AZD1222 vaccination. This CDR3 reads CASSQELVRVAGYTF. The CDR3 DNA follows: TGTGCCAGCAGCCAAGAGTTGGTCAGGGTGGCTGGCTACACCTTC.